The entry below describes one T cell receptor beta chain. The entry originates in a study of identical twins. TCRdb processed the 5' RACE reads anew with MiXCR; each CDR3 protein has one entry. The table lists around 250,000 distinct CDR3 sequences, 6.5% of them singletons. Germline CDR1 KGHSH, CDR2 LQKENI. With 0 bases removed from V and 6 bases from J, the gap between germline ends came to 6 bases. The length of the CDR3 is 13 residues. The same sample was also used in a study of T cells expressing NK-cell markers.

Material: CD8+ T cells sorted from blood. The V gene is TRBV18, the J gene TRBJ2-1, with D uncertain. This TCR was sampled from a woman between 18 and 29 years old in good health. CDR3 sequence (DNA): TGTGCCAGCTCACCACCCGTAGGCAATGAGCAGTTCTTC. It is translated as CASSPPVGNEQFF.